These 32 T cell receptor beta chains were sequenced from one sample in a study of blood T cell repertoires in COVID-19. Here immunoSEQ multiplex PCR was the method, and the copy in TCRdb shows in-frame clones only, minus some. The repertoire holds 35,000 to 55,000 clones, with about 88% as singletons. Input material: peripheral blood. Receptors were obtained from a woman in her 70s in a cohort sampled during active COVID-19.

This clone was recorded only once. V and J are TRBV5-1 and TRBJ2-2; D may be TRBD1 (5 bases). Per the germline V gene, CDR1 is SGHRS and CDR2 is YFSETQ. The CDR3 is 15 amino acids. V shed 0 bases and J shed 1 base, with 7 bases lying between them. This CDR3 reads CASSLVGQNTGELFF. CDR3 DNA: TGCGCCAGCAGCTTGGTCGGACAGAACACCGGGGAGCTGTTTTTT. The whole variable domain, remainder taken from reference TRBV5-1 and TRBJ2-2, is KAGVTQTPRYLIKTRGQQVTLSCSPISGHRSVSWYQQTPGQGLQFLFEYFSETQRNKGNFPGRFSGRQFSNSRSEMNVSTLELGDSALYLCASSLVGQNTGELFFGEGSRLTVL.

The chain recombines TRBV25-1 with TRBJ1-5; the D is unclear. Germline loops: CDR1 MGHDK, CDR2 SYGVNS. This CDR3 spans 12 amino acids. Trimming shortened V by 6 bases and J by 6 bases, and 9 bases separated the two germline ends. The CDR3 protein is CASSSGSQPQHF. CDR3 nucleotides: TGTGCCAGCAGCTCCGGGAGTCAGCCCCAGCATTTT.

J is TRBJ1-5 and V is TRBV7-8; unclear D gene. Germline CDR1 is SGHVS and CDR2 is FQNEAQ. This CDR3 contains 13 residues. Between the trimmed V and J ends, which lost 2 bases and 7 bases, there was a span of 9 bases. Written as DNA, the CDR3 is TGTGCCAGCAGCTTAACCCGAGGACAGCCCCAGCATTTT. Protein: CASSLTRGQPQHF.

The rearrangement links TRBV7-3 to TRBJ2-5, with TRBD1 matching over 7 bases. Trimming at V came to 4 bases and at J to 10 bases, leaving 3 bases not matched to a gene. Per the germline V gene, CDR1 is SGHTA and CDR2 is FQGTGA. The CDR3 spans 11 residues. CDR3: CASSSGTVQYF. The CDR3 nucleotides are TGTGCCAGCAGCTCGGGGACAGTCCAGTACTTC.

The V and J genes are TRBV4-1 and TRBJ2-4; 8 nucleotides match TRBD2. This CDR3 spans 17 amino acids. The germline gives CDR1 MGHRA, CDR2 YSYEKL. The ends lost 4 bases at V and 0 bases at J; junction bases unmatched: 8. The CDR3 sequence is CASSPTSGTLAKNIQYF. CDR3 DNA sequence: TGCGCCAGCAGCCCCACTAGCGGAACCCTAGCCAAAAACATTCAGTACTTC.

J is TRBJ2-7 and V is TRBV28; possibly TRBD2 for D (5 bases). This CDR3 is 13 amino acids long. Germline loops: CDR1 MDHEN, CDR2 SYDVKM. V was shortened by 6 bases and J by 7 bases, with 16 bases between the two germline ends. CDR3 nucleotides: TGTGCCAGCAGCGCTAGTGGGTCGGGGGAGCAGTACTTC. Encoded protein: CASSASGSGEQYF.

Remarks on this clone: Other DNA sequences within the sample encode an identical CDR3. In DNA, the CDR3 is TGTGCCAGCAGCTTAGGGCCCGGACAGACCTACGAGCAGTACTTC. Translating gives CASSLGPGQTYEQYF. V and J are TRBV7-2 and TRBJ2-7; D may be TRBD1 (6 bases). V was clipped by 1 base and J by 2 bases, with 12 bases between them. CDR3 length: 15 amino acids. Germline CDR1 SGHTA, CDR2 FQGNSA.

This clone appeared once. The chain is built from TRBV5-1 and TRBJ1-5; D possibly corresponds to TRBD1 (6 bases). Per the germline V gene, CDR1 is SGHRS and CDR2 is YFSETQ. Deletions cut 0 bases from V and 6 bases from J, with 13 bases between. CDR3 length: 15 amino acids. The CDR3 region is CASSLDGVRGQPQHF. The CDR3 nucleotides read TGCGCCAGCAGCTTGGACGGGGTCAGGGGTCAGCCCCAGCATTTT.

The rearrangement joins TRBV9 to TRBJ2-7; 16 bases agree with TRBD2. After removal of 3 bases from V and 6 bases from J, the junction contained 9 bases not matched to a gene. The length of the CDR3 is 17 residues. Germline V gene sequence: CDR1 SGDLS, CDR2 YYNGEE. The DNA of the CDR3 is TGTGCCAGCAGCGCCGGGGGGACTAGCGGGAGGGCGCGCGAGCAGTACTTC. Residues: CASSAGGTSGRAREQYF.

This clone was found once. V usage is TRBV24-1 and J usage is TRBJ2-1, with D uncertain. V was cut by 7 bases and J by 8 bases, with 8 bases left in between. Germline CDR1 is KGHDR and CDR2 is SFDVKD. The CDR3 length is 11 residues. CDR3 nucleotide sequence: TGTGCCACCAGCGCGTACGATGAGCAGTTCTTC. Its translation is CATSAYDEQFF.

On this clone itself: The identical CDR3 is also encoded by other nucleotide sequences in the sample. The V and J genes are TRBV19 and TRBJ1-2; TRBD1 agrees at 8 bases. CDR1 and CDR2 from the germline V gene are LNHDA and SQIVND (reference sequence). J was trimmed by 4 bases and V by 3 bases; bases with no gene match: 4. CDR3 length: 14 amino acids. In DNA form, the CDR3 reads TGTGCCAGTAGTATCGGGACAGGCGCCTATGGCTACACCTTC. Its translation: CASSIGTGAYGYTF.

This clone was seen once. The rearrangement joins TRBV13 to TRBJ2-7; the match to TRBD1 covers 7 bases. Trimming took 5 bases from V and 2 from J; bases not matched to a gene: 6. Germline CDR1 reads PRHDT; CDR2 reads FYEKMQ (reference sequence). The CDR3 runs 14 residues. CDR3 bases: TGTGCCAGCAGCCCCCGCAGGGGGACCTACGAGCAGTACTTC. This sequence encodes CASSPRRGTYEQYF.

V and J are TRBV5-5 and TRBJ2-2; TRBD2 matches 9 bases. Per germline, CDR1 SGHKS and CDR2 YYEKEE (reference sequence). Germline trimming cut 4 bases from V and 7 bases from J; bases unmatched to any gene: 11. The CDR3 sequence is 16 residues long. In DNA form, the CDR3 reads TGTGCCAGCAGCGTGGACGGCGGGAGGGCCATCGGGGAGCTGTTTTTT. Translated, it gives CASSVDGGRAIGELFF.

This chain joins TRBV19 and TRBJ1-2; 10 bases line up with TRBD1. The CDR3 covers 16 residues. V lost 4 bases and J lost 2; bases outside the gene matches: 7. CDR1 LNHDA and CDR2 SQIVND come from the germline V gene (reference sequence). CDR3 in amino acids: CASSTRGTGENYGYTF. The CDR3 DNA sequence: TGTGCCAGTAGTACGCGCGGGACAGGGGAAAACTATGGCTACACCTTC.

The chain uses TRBV7-2 and TRBJ1-6, with TRBD1 matching 8 bases. Germline lookup yields CDR1 SGHTA and CDR2 FQGNSA. V lost 6 bases, J lost 11 bases, and 15 bases stayed unmatched. The CDR3 loop spans 16 amino acids. The CDR3 spells CASSIKPKGGQAPLHF. The CDR3 region has the DNA TGTGCCAGCAGTATTAAACCTAAGGGGGGACAGGCACCCCTCCACTTT.

This clone was seen only once. The chain employs TRBV18 and TRBJ2-7; D might be TRBD1 (6 bases). V was pared by 3 bases and J by 9 bases, with 15 bases between. Per the germline V gene, CDR1 is KGHSH and CDR2 is LQKENI. The CDR3 spans 13 residues. The CDR3 here is CASSPTGEWRQYF. In DNA, the CDR3 is TGTGCCAGCTCACCGACAGGAGAGTGGAGGCAGTACTTC.

The chain employs TRBV9 and TRBJ2-1; D possibly corresponds to TRBD1 (6 bases). Germline loops: CDR1 SGDLS, CDR2 YYNGEE. This CDR3 has 15 amino acids. The V and J ends lost 0 bases and 4 bases respectively, with 11 bases between them. The CDR3 region has the DNA TGTGCCAGCAGCGTAGCAGGGGCCCCATACAATGAGCAGTTCTTC. The encoded protein is CASSVAGAPYNEQFF.

The chain uses TRBV9 and TRBJ1-4; 11 positions agree with TRBD1. This CDR3 is built from 15 residues. The trim removed 1 base at V and 6 bases at J, leaving 2 bases unmatched. Germline V CDR1 and CDR2: SGDLS, YYNGEE. The CDR3, as DNA: TGTGCCAGCAGCGTACAGGGACAGGGGGATGAAAAACTGTTTTTT. Translated: CASSVQGQGDEKLFF.

V and J are TRBV28 and TRBJ1-5; TRBD1 matches 8 bases. This CDR3 is 14 amino acids long. V lost 6 bases, J lost 5 bases, and 6 bases stayed unmatched. Germline lookup yields CDR1 MDHEN and CDR2 SYDVKM. This CDR3 is CASRRQGQYQPQHF. CDR3 bases: TGTGCCAGCAGGCGACAGGGGCAATATCAGCCCCAGCATTTT.

This clone was seen once. One junction end disagrees with the germline gene, perhaps due to a read error. The genes are TRBV7-7 and TRBJ1-6, with D perhaps matching TRBD1 (6 bases). Looked up from germline, CDR1 is SSHAT and CDR2 is FNYEAQ (reference sequence). There are 13 residues in the CDR3. CDR3 sequence reads: CASSRTEGSPLHF. CDR3 nucleotides: TGTGCTAGCAGCAGGACAGAGGGCTCACCCCTCCACTTT.

The gene calls are TRBV25-1 and TRBJ1-4; TRBD1 agrees at 8 bases. This CDR3 comprises 15 residues. J lost 2 bases, V lost 1 base, and 0 bases had no gene match. Germline V gives CDR1 MGHDK, CDR2 SYGVNS. The CDR3 sequence: CASSEWTGTNEKLFF. In DNA, the CDR3 is TGTGCCAGCAGTGAATGGACAGGGACTAATGAAAAACTGTTTTTT.

V usage is TRBV7-9 and J usage is TRBJ2-7, with D maybe TRBD1 (6 bases). The ends were cut back, 6 bases at V and 3 bases at J, with 12 bases in the middle. The germline V gene has CDR1 SEHNR and CDR2 FQNEAQ (reference sequence). This CDR3 is built from 13 residues. CDR3 sequence (DNA): TGTGCCAGCAGACCAGGGGCGGGCTACGAGCAGTACTTC. Protein sequence: CASRPGAGYEQYF.

This clone was seen a single time. V and J are TRBV14 and TRBJ1-1; 7 positions agree with TRBD1. Germline lookup yields CDR1 SGHDN and CDR2 FVKESK. The CDR3 length is 13 residues. Trimming removed 10 bases from V and 3 bases from J; junction bases left unmatched: 8. Here the CDR3 reads CATTRQGDTEAFF. The CDR3 bases are TGTGCCACCACTCGACAGGGAGACACTGAAGCTTTCTTT.

The V and J genes are TRBV29-1 and TRBJ1-2, with unresolved D. V was clipped by 5 bases and J by 6 bases, with 19 bases between them. Germline V gene data show CDR1 as SQVTM and CDR2 as ANQGSEA. There are 14 residues in the CDR3. For the CDR3, the DNA is TGCAGCGTTTTTCCCGCTTCCCTCGGGAATGGCTACACCTTC. Amino acids: CSVFPASLGNGYTF.

The J gene is TRBJ2-5, the V gene TRBV18, with 9 positions matching TRBD1. The CDR3 is 15 residues long. The germline V gene has CDR1 KGHSH and CDR2 LQKENI. Trimming at V came to 4 bases and at J to 5 bases, leaving 8 bases not matched to a gene. CDR3 loop: CASSLTRQGGETQYF. In nucleotides, the CDR3 is TGTGCCAGCTCACTCACGAGACAGGGGGGGGAGACCCAGTACTTC.

V and J are TRBV5-1 and TRBJ2-7; TRBD1 matches at 9 bases. V shed 4 bases, J shed 2 bases, and the junction held 4 bases outside the gene matches. This CDR3 is built from 14 residues. Germline-derived CDR1 and CDR2 are SGHRS and YFSETQ. CDR3: CASSRGQGTYEQYF. The CDR3 bases are TGCGCCAGCAGCCGGGGACAGGGCACCTACGAGCAGTACTTC.

This clone is a singleton in its sample. The rearrangement links TRBV5-1 to TRBJ2-2; D is perhaps TRBD1 (5 bases). The CDR3 extends over 13 amino acids. Per the germline V gene, CDR1 is SGHRS and CDR2 is YFSETQ. V lost 2 bases and J lost 3, with 5 bases in between. CDR3 residues: CASSLGDTGELFF. The CDR3 bases are TGCGCCAGCAGCTTAGGGGACACCGGGGAGCTGTTTTTT.

The chain joins TRBV5-4 to TRBJ2-7; the match to TRBD1 covers 12 bases. The V gene end was trimmed by 2 bases and the J gene end by 9 bases; junction bases not matched to a gene: 9. Per the germline V gene, CDR1 is SGHNT and CDR2 is YYREEE (reference sequence). The CDR3 totals 15 residues. CDR3: CASSFSGTGGAGQYF. CDR3 coding DNA: TGTGCCAGCAGCTTCTCCGGGACAGGGGGCGCCGGGCAGTACTTC.

The chain recombines TRBV4-1 with TRBJ1-2; D not certain. Germline loops: CDR1 MGHRA, CDR2 YSYEKL. Trimming pared 2 bases from V and 0 bases from J, leaving 7 bases between. The CDR3 has 14 amino acids. This chain's CDR3 is CASSQSIANYGYTF. The DNA for the CDR3 is TGCGCCAGCAGCCAATCCATAGCTAACTATGGCTACACCTTC.

Only a few counts were recorded for this clone. The rearrangement links TRBV5-1 to TRBJ1-1; the match to TRBD1 covers 7 bases. Germline CDR1 is SGHRS and CDR2 is YFSETQ. The CDR3 has 16 amino acids. V gave up 0 bases and J gave up 5 bases; unmatched junction bases: 10. The CDR3 loop reads CASSLAEGQHDTEAFF. For the CDR3, the DNA is TGCGCCAGCAGCTTGGCCGAGGGACAGCATGATACTGAAGCTTTCTTT.

This chain connects TRBV6-5 to TRBJ2-2; 9 nucleotides match TRBD2. Looked up from germline, CDR1 is MNHEY and CDR2 is SVGAGI. The V gene end was trimmed by 8 bases and the J gene end by 4 bases; junction bases not matched to a gene: 5. The length of the CDR3 is 14 residues. CDR3 residues: CASGGGGGTGELFF. CDR3 in DNA: TGTGCCAGCGGCGGCGGGGGGGGCACCGGGGAGCTGTTTTTT.

The chain is built from TRBV28 and TRBJ2-2; 7 bases are shared with TRBD1. Germline CDR1 is MDHEN and CDR2 is SYDVKM. The CDR3 length is 12 residues. The J segment lost 6 bases and the V segment lost 6 bases, leaving 1 base of the junction unmatched. The DNA for the CDR3 is TGTGCCAGCAGGCAGGGGGCCGGGGAGCTGTTTTTT. Amino acid sequence: CASRQGAGELFF.